A selection of T cell receptor beta chains follows, all from one sample in a study of blood T cells in healthy people across ages. TCRdb redid the calling of the 5' RACE reads with MiXCR, one entry per CDR3 protein. The sample includes around 1,500,000 distinct CDR3 sequences, 28% seen only once; the top ten take less than 9.5%. The material sequenced was blood. The receptors come from a woman aged 25 to 39 in good health. Both conserved end residues are part of each CDR3. A D gene is named only where the DNA matches it firmly. Clone size is given for some rows only: seen once, a few or many times, or a class if the clone is expanded.

clone_size j_call d_call v_call cdr3_aa cdr3_nt
- TRBJ2-1 - TRBV18 CASPPPAGGDEQFF TGTGCCAGCCCACCACCTGCGGGTGGGGATGAGCAGTTCTTC
- TRBJ1-5 TRBD1 TRBV5-5 CASSSAVGQSSPQHF TGTGCCAGCAGCTCCGCCGTGGGACAGTCTTCTCCCCAGCATTTT
- TRBJ2-5 TRBD1 TRBV2 CASSGWTGRETQYF TGTGCCAGCAGTGGTTGGACAGGGAGAGAGACCCAGTACTTC
few TRBJ2-7 TRBD1 TRBV7-8 CASSSHRGRWDEQYF TGTGCCAGCAGCTCCCACAGGGGTCGATGGGACGAGCAGTACTTC
- TRBJ2-3 - TRBV29-1 CSVVAPLGTDTQYF TGCAGCGTTGTAGCCCCCTTGGGCACAGATACGCAGTATTTT
- TRBJ1-4 - TRBV5-5 CASSLASENEKLFF TGTGCCAGCAGCTTGGCCTCAGAAAATGAAAAACTGTTTTTT
- TRBJ2-3 - TRBV27 CVSSSSTDTQYF TGTGTCAGCAGTTCCTCTACAGATACGCAGTATTTT
- TRBJ2-7 TRBD2 TRBV5-6 CASSLGGGRGHEQYF TGTGCCAGCAGCTTGGGGGGCGGGAGAGGACACGAGCAGTACTTC
- TRBJ1-2 - TRBV11-2 CASSLDPRGEDGYTF TGTGCCAGCAGCTTAGACCCCAGGGGAGAGGATGGCTACACCTTC
few TRBJ1-5 TRBD1 TRBV9 CASSSSSGGLQPQHF TGTGCCAGCAGCTCCTCTTCAGGGGGCCTGCAGCCCCAGCATTTT
- TRBJ1-2 - TRBV20-1 CSASDGSYGYTF TGCAGTGCCTCTGACGGCTCCTATGGCTACACCTTC
few TRBJ1-2 - TRBV4-3 CASSQEDYGYTF TGCGCCAGCAGCCAAGAGGACTATGGCTACACCTTC
many TRBJ2-3 - TRBV5-1 CASSKDYSVPLREYF TGCGCCAGCAGCAAGGACTACTCGGTCCCGCTTCGAGAGTATTTT
- TRBJ1-5 - TRBV2 CASRGGGAEWPQHF TGTGCCAGCAGGGGGGGGGGCGCCGAATGGCCCCAGCATTTT
- TRBJ1-5 - TRBV21-1 CASSNGGPNDQPQHF TGTGCCAGCAGCAATGGGGGACCGAATGATCAGCCCCAGCATTTT
few TRBJ2-5 - TRBV20-1 CSASTGDVRETQYF TGCAGTGCTAGTACGGGGGACGTGAGGGAGACCCAGTACTTC
few TRBJ2-3 - TRBV6-1 CASSPPSGKGSPPGAQYF TGTGCCAGCAGTCCCCCCTCGGGAAAGGGGTCCCCCCCAGGAGCGCAGTATTTT
many TRBJ2-7 - TRBV14 CASSPTDKSYEQYF TGTGCCAGCAGCCCTACCGACAAGTCCTACGAGCAGTACTTC
- TRBJ2-1 - TRBV20-1 CSARDRGTGAGEQFF TGCAGTGCTAGAGATCGCGGGACTGGCGCAGGGGAGCAGTTCTTC
- TRBJ2-7 - TRBV14 CASSQELATPSEGYEQYF TGTGCCAGCAGCCAAGAATTGGCGACTCCATCCGAGGGCTACGAGCAGTACTTC
few TRBJ1-2 - TRBV29-1 CSVGVALPDGYTF TGCAGCGTTGGGGTGGCCCTCCCTGATGGCTACACCTTC
- TRBJ1-2 - TRBV11-2 CAGSYTTYGYTF TGTGCCGGCAGCTACACTACTTACGGCTACACCTTC
few TRBJ1-1 - TRBV6-2/TRBV6-3 CASSWAGENTEAFF TGTGCCAGCAGTTGGGCAGGGGAGAACACTGAAGCTTTCTTT
few TRBJ2-5 - TRBV10-2 CASSEGEGATAARVTQYF TGCGCCAGCAGTGAGGGGGAAGGGGCGACGGCGGCAAGAGTAACCCAGTACTTC